A selection of T cell receptor beta chains follows, all from one sample in a study of T cell responses to AZD1222 COVID-19 vaccine. Measured with immunoSEQ multiplex PCR; TCRdb has only the in-frame clones, and not every one. This sample has approximately 110,000 clones, with around 88% found just once. The starting material was peripheral blood, obtained 28 days after the second AZD1222 dose. Receptor source: an adult who received the AZD1222 COVID-19 vaccine. The CDR3 runs from the conserved cysteine through the conserved F or W. A D gene is named only where the DNA matches it firmly. The listing skips clone size in some rows; elsewhere it reads once, few, many or a size class.

J gene,clone size,D gene,V gene,CDR3 protein,CDR3 DNA
TRBJ1-4,NA,NA,TRBV2,CAGKHGRNEKLFF,TGTGCCGGAAAGCACGGGAGAAATGAAAAACTGTTTTTT
TRBJ1-5,once,NA,TRBV12-3/TRBV12-4,CASSSGGQPQHF,TGTGCCAGCAGTTCCGGGGGGCAGCCCCAGCATTTT
TRBJ1-4,NA,NA,TRBV6-5,CASRQNRALSEKLFF,TGTGCCAGCAGGCAGAACCGGGCCTTGAGTGAAAAACTGTTTTTT
TRBJ1-2,NA,NA,TRBV18,CASSPVIGRSNYGYTF,TGTGCCAGCTCACCAGTTATAGGCAGGTCTAACTATGGCTACACCTTC
TRBJ2-5,once,NA,TRBV6-2/TRBV6-3,CASSYSKEVVRETQYF,TGTGCCAGCAGTTACTCCAAAGAAGTTGTTAGGGAGACCCAGTACTTC
TRBJ1-1,NA,TRBD1,TRBV15,CATSGGQGYTEAFF,TGTGCCACCAGCGGGGGACAGGGCTACACTGAAGCTTTCTTT
TRBJ2-2,NA,TRBD1,TRBV19,CASRHRGRDGELFF,TGTGCCAGTAGACACAGGGGGCGGGACGGGGAGCTGTTTTTT
TRBJ1-5,NA,NA,TRBV6-2/TRBV6-3,CASSWEDLGNQPQHF,TGTGCCAGCAGTTGGGAAGATTTGGGCAATCAGCCCCAGCATTTT
TRBJ2-7,NA,TRBD1,TRBV5-1,CASSPGQGGYEQYF,TGCGCCAGCAGCCCGGGACAGGGAGGCTACGAGCAGTACTTC
TRBJ2-1,NA,NA,TRBV11-1,CASSLGWDSYNEQFF,TGTGCCAGCAGCCTTGGCTGGGACTCCTACAATGAGCAGTTCTTC
TRBJ2-1,NA,NA,TRBV19,CASSIIRGGEQFF,TGTGCCAGTAGTATAATAAGGGGTGGTGAGCAGTTCTTC
TRBJ1-6,few,NA,TRBV6-2/TRBV6-3,CASTPGPSWPPLHF,TGTGCCAGCACCCCCGGACCCTCTTGGCCACCCCTCCACTTT
TRBJ1-4,few,NA,TRBV5-1,CASRKAAGSLEKLFF,TGCGCCAGCAGAAAAGCGGCGGGGTCGCTCGAAAAACTGTTTTTT
TRBJ1-1,NA,NA,TRBV5-4,CASSSGQMSTEAFF,TGTGCCAGCAGCTCAGGACAGATGAGCACTGAAGCTTTCTTT
TRBJ1-2,NA,NA,TRBV7-9,CASSLLTGLSYTF,TGTGCCAGCAGCTTACTGACAGGATTGAGCTACACCTTC
TRBJ2-7,NA,NA,TRBV4-2,CASSQAPGDEQYF,TGTGCCAGCAGCCAAGCTCCGGGAGATGAGCAGTACTTC
TRBJ1-1,NA,TRBD1,TRBV5-8,CASSTGQTNTEAFF,TGTGCCAGCAGCACGGGACAGACGAACACTGAAGCTTTCTTT
TRBJ2-7,NA,TRBD1,TRBV4-2,CASSQEGQALGEQYF,TGTGCCAGCAGCCAAGAGGGACAGGCCCTCGGGGAGCAGTACTTC
TRBJ1-5,NA,TRBD1,TRBV19,CASSILEGAGRQPQHF,TGTGCCAGTAGTATATTGGAGGGGGCAGGTCGGCAGCCCCAGCATTTT
TRBJ1-2,NA,NA,TRBV4-2,CASSQELGQPTTYGYTF,TGTGCCAGCAGCCAAGAACTAGGACAGCCGACGACCTATGGCTACACCTTC
TRBJ1-5,NA,NA,TRBV5-1,CASSLGAGVANQPQHF,TGCGCCAGCAGCTTGGGAGCAGGGGTGGCAAATCAGCCCCAGCATTTT
TRBJ2-1,NA,NA,TRBV6-4,CASTGLSDYNEQFF,TGTGCCAGCACCGGACTGTCGGACTACAATGAGCAGTTCTTC
TRBJ2-2,once,TRBD1,TRBV9,CASSPTGSNTGELFF,TGTGCCAGCAGCCCGACAGGGTCGAACACCGGGGAGCTGTTTTTT
TRBJ2-1,NA,TRBD2,TRBV15,CATSRDRGGGNEQFF,TGTGCCACCAGCAGAGATCGGGGGGGTGGTAATGAGCAGTTCTTC
TRBJ1-4,NA,NA,TRBV6-1,CASSEVPGRGAEKLFF,TGTGCCAGCAGTGAAGTCCCGGGACGCGGCGCGGAAAAACTGTTTTTT
TRBJ2-4,NA,TRBD1,TRBV6-2/TRBV6-3,CASSYAPTGGPKNIQYF,TGTGCCAGCAGTTACGCTCCTACAGGGGGACCCAAAAACATTCAGTACTTC
TRBJ2-2,NA,NA,TRBV3-1/TRBV3-2,CASSQGTVGELFF,TGTGCCAGCAGCCAAGGAACCGTCGGGGAGCTGTTTTTT
TRBJ1-1,many,NA,TRBV6-5,CASRSLDRTTEAFF,TGTGCCAGCAGGAGTTTAGACAGGACAACTGAAGCTTTCTTT
TRBJ2-7,NA,NA,TRBV9,CASSQEDYLEQYF,TGTGCCAGCAGCCAAGAGGACTATCTCGAGCAGTACTTC
TRBJ1-5,NA,NA,TRBV12-3/TRBV12-4,CASTLGGAQHF,TGTGCCAGCACCCTGGGGGGGGCCCAGCATTTT
TRBJ1-1,NA,NA,TRBV9,CASSVGGATEAFF,TGTGCCAGCAGCGTAGGCGGGGCCACTGAAGCTTTCTTT
TRBJ1-5,NA,NA,TRBV2,CASSEPNQPQHF,TGTGCCAGCAGTGAGCCGAATCAGCCCCAGCATTTT
TRBJ1-2,NA,NA,TRBV28,CASSLYGGFAYGYTF,TGTGCCAGCAGTTTATATGGGGGTTTCGCCTATGGCTACACCTTC
TRBJ2-7,NA,TRBD1,TRBV3-1/TRBV3-2,CASSPGTGGPTYEQYF,TGTGCCAGCAGCCCAGGGACAGGGGGCCCTACTTACGAGCAGTACTTC
TRBJ1-2,NA,TRBD1,TRBV4-3,CASSHGTGGVWSGYTF,TGCGCCAGCAGCCACGGGACAGGGGGCGTTTGGTCTGGCTACACCTTC
TRBJ2-3,once,TRBD1,TRBV7-2,CASSPQGAHTDTQYF,TGTGCCAGCAGCCCACAGGGGGCACACACAGATACGCAGTATTTT
TRBJ2-1,few,TRBD2,TRBV2,CASSITTSGGVNEQFF,TGTGCCAGCTCAATTACGACTAGCGGGGGGGTCAATGAGCAGTTCTTC
TRBJ1-3,NA,NA,TRBV18,CASSPPAGGSGNTIYF,TGTGCCAGCTCACCACCCGCCGGAGGATCTGGAAACACCATATATTTT
TRBJ2-7,NA,NA,TRBV5-1,CASSLGTGWSYEQYF,TGCGCCAGCAGCTTAGGTACAGGGTGGTCCTACGAGCAGTACTTC
TRBJ1-3,NA,NA,TRBV4-2,CASSQENSGASGNTIYF,TGTGCCAGCAGCCAAGAGAACTCGGGGGCCTCTGGAAACACCATATATTTT
TRBJ1-5,NA,NA,TRBV14,CASSPDSNQPQHF,TGTGCCAGCAGCCCTGACAGCAATCAGCCCCAGCATTTT
TRBJ1-6,NA,NA,TRBV6-8,CASRAVVEHNSPLHF,TGTGCCAGCCGTGCTGTGGTCGAACATAATTCACCCCTCCACTTT
TRBJ1-4,NA,NA,TRBV15,CATSRELRLTTNEKLFF,TGTGCCACCAGCAGAGAGCTAAGATTGACAACTAATGAAAAACTGTTTTTT
TRBJ2-5,once,TRBD2,TRBV3-1/TRBV3-2,CASSQPVSGGETQYF,TGTGCCAGCAGCCAGCCAGTCAGCGGGGGAGAGACCCAGTACTTC
TRBJ2-2,NA,NA,TRBV3-1/TRBV3-2,CASSRRAGYNTGELFF,TGTGCCAGCAGCCGAAGGGCAGGGTACAACACCGGGGAGCTGTTTTTT
TRBJ1-3,NA,TRBD1,TRBV18,CASSPDGQGASGNTIYF,TGTGCCAGCTCACCAGATGGACAGGGGGCCTCTGGAAACACCATATATTTT
TRBJ2-7,few,NA,TRBV3-1/TRBV3-2,CASSGTGRDFGEQYF,TGTGCCAGCAGCGGAACAGGGCGTGATTTCGGGGAGCAGTACTTC
TRBJ2-7,NA,TRBD2,TRBV6-6,CASIRTSGGPFSYEQYF,TGTGCCAGCATTCGGACTAGCGGGGGGCCCTTCTCCTACGAGCAGTACTTC
TRBJ2-2,NA,NA,TRBV2,CASSVITNTGELFF,TGTGCCAGCAGTGTTATCACGAACACCGGGGAGCTGTTTTTT
TRBJ2-5,NA,NA,TRBV29-1,CSVLMGTFQETQYF,TGCAGCGTTCTCATGGGAACTTTCCAAGAGACCCAGTACTTC
TRBJ1-1,few,TRBD1,TRBV9,CASSPRTGENTEAFF,TGTGCCAGCAGCCCCCGGACAGGTGAGAACACTGAAGCTTTCTTT
TRBJ2-1,NA,NA,TRBV5-1,CASSPGSPEDEQFF,TGCGCCAGCAGCCCCGGGTCACCCGAGGATGAGCAGTTCTTC
TRBJ1-6,NA,NA,TRBV4-1,CASSQVAQGGSPLHF,TGCGCCAGCAGCCAAGTAGCACAGGGCGGTTCACCCCTCCACTTT
TRBJ1-6,NA,NA,TRBV21-1,CASSKVAPTGVNSPLHF,TGTGCCAGCAGCAAAGTAGCCCCGACAGGGGTCAATTCACCCCTCCACTTT